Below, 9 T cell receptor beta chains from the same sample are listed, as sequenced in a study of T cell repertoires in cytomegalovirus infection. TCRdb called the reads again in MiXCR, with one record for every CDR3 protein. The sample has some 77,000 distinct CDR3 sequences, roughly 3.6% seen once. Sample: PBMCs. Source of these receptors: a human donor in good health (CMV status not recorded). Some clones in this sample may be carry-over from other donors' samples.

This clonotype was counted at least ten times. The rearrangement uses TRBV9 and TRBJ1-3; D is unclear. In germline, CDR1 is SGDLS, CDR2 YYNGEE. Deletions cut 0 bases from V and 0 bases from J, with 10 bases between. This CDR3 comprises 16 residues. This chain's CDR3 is CASSVAPRSSGNTIYF. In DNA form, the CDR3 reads TGTGCCAGCAGCGTAGCTCCCCGCAGCTCTGGAAACACCATATATTTT. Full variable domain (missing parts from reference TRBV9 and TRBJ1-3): DSGVTQTPKHLITATGQRVTLRCSPRSGDLSVYWYQQSLDQGLQFLIQYYNGEERAKGNILERFSAQQFPDLHSELNLSSLELGDSALYFCASSVAPRSSGNTIYFGEGSWLTVV.

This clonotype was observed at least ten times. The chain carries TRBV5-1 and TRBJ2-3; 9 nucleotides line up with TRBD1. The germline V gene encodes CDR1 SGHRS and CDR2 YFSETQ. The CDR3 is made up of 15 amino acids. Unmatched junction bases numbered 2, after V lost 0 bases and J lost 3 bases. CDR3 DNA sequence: TGCGCCAGCAGCTTGGAACAGGGGGCAACAGATACGCAGTATTTT. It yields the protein CASSLEQGATDTQYF.

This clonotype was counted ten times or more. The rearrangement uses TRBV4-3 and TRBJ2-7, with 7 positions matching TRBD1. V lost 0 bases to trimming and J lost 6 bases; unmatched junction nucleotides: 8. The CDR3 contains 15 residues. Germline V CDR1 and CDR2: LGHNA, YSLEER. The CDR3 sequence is CASSQEATGQGEQYF. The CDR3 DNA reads TGCGCCAGCAGCCAAGAGGCGACAGGGCAAGGCGAGCAGTACTTC.

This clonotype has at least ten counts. CDR3 DNA: TGTGCCAGCAGTTTTAGGGGGGTGACGCGCGAAAACACCTTC. This sequence encodes CASSFRGVTRENTF. This chain joins TRBV28 and TRBJ1-2, with D perhaps TRBD1 (6 bases). CDR1 is MDHEN, CDR2 SYDVKM, per germline. V lost 3 bases, J lost 12 bases, and 20 bases lay in between. The CDR3 is 14 residues long.

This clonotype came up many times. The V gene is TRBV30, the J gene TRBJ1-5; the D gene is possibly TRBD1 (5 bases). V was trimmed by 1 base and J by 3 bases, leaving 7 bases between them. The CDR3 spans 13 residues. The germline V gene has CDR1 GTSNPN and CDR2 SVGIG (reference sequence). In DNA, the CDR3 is TGTGCCTGGAGTGAGGACATCAATCAGCCCCAGCATTTT. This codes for CAWSEDINQPQHF.

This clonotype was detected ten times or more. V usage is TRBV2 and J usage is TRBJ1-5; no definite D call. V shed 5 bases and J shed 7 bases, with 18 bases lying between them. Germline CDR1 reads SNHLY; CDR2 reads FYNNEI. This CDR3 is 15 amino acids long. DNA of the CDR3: TGTGCCAGCAGTAAGAGAGGTTGGTTCGGGCAGCCCCAGCATTTT. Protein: CASSKRGWFGQPQHF.

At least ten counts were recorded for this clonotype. In DNA form, the CDR3 reads TGTGCCAGCAGTTCCAGACAGGTCAGAAATCAGCCCCAGCATTTT. Protein: CASSSRQVRNQPQHF. The rearrangement links TRBV6-6 to TRBJ1-5; possibly TRBD1 for D (6 bases). Germline CDR1 is MNHNY and CDR2 is SVGAGI (reference sequence). The CDR3 length is 15 residues. V dropped 4 bases and J dropped 4 bases, with 14 bases sitting between them.

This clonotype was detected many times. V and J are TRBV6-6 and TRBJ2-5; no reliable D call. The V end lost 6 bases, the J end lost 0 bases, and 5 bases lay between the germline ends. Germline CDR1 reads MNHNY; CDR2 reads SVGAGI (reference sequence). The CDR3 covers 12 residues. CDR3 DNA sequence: TGTGCCAGCAGATGGTACCAAGAGACCCAGTACTTC. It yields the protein CASRWYQETQYF.

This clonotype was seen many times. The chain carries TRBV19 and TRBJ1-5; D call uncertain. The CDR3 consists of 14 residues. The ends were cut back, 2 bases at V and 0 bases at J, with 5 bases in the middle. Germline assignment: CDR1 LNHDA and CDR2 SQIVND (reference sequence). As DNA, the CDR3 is TGTGCCAGTAGTATACAGGATAGCAATCAGCCCCAGCATTTT. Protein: CASSIQDSNQPQHF.